A single sample is the source of the 27 T cell receptor beta chains below, sequenced in a study of OX40 agonist ivuxolimab in advanced cancers. Receptor libraries were prepared by the immunoSEQ multiplex PCR assay. The source is immuneACCESS, and TCRdb retained only in-frame sequences with V and J called. Part of the clones is not carried over; for the studies checked, unresolved V genes explain less than half of this, and the remainder is unexplained. For this sample the table gives 75,000 to 95,000 clones, of which 80% to 90% were detected only once. The ten largest clones take up about 7% of the sample. The sequences come from CD4+ or CD8+ T cells sorted from blood, collected in a trial of the OX40 agonist ivuxolimab. The receptors here all came from an adult with an advanced solid tumor such as melanoma, head and neck, liver or kidney cancer.

The V gene is TRBV7-8, the J gene TRBJ2-3; D unclear. CDR1 is SGHVS, CDR2 FQNEAQ, per germline. This CDR3 has 15 residues. Trimming removed 4 bases from V and 2 bases from J, with 13 bases in between. CDR3 region: CASSSSRLLTDTQYF. Written as DNA, the CDR3 is TGTGCCAGCAGCTCCAGTAGACTGCTCACAGATACGCAGTATTTT.

This clone was seen just once. The chain is built from TRBV2 and TRBJ2-2; 10 positions agree with TRBD1. Germline CDR1 reads SNHLY; CDR2 reads FYNNEI. The V segment lost 7 bases and the J segment 5 bases; nucleotides outside the gene matches: 10. The CDR3 runs to 16 residues. For the CDR3, the DNA is TGTGCCAGCAAATCACCGGGACAGGGGATTACCGGGGAGCTGTTTTTT. It specifies CASKSPGQGITGELFF.

The chain carries TRBV6-6 and TRBJ2-5, with a tentative D call TRBD1 (5 bases). V was trimmed by 5 bases and J by 2 bases, leaving 12 bases between them. This CDR3 is built from 14 residues. From germline, CDR1 is MNHNY and CDR2 SVGAGI (reference sequence). The CDR3 region is CASSASTAQETQYF. The CDR3 nucleotides are TGTGCCAGCAGTGCATCGACAGCTCAAGAGACCCAGTACTTC.

The chain joins TRBV6-5 to TRBJ1-5, with D possibly TRBD1 on 5 matching bases. The CDR3 is 15 residues long. Germline values: CDR1 MNHEY, CDR2 SVGAGI. V lost 6 bases, J lost 5 bases, and 17 bases lay in between. For the CDR3, the DNA is TGTGCCAGCAGCCCCCTACAAGGGGTTCATCAGCCCCAGCATTTT. As protein: CASSPLQGVHQPQHF.

As regards this clone: Distinct nucleotide sequences in the sample also encode this CDR3. V is TRBV18 and J is TRBJ2-4, with a weak D call TRBD1 (6 bases). Germline CDR1 is KGHSH and CDR2 is LQKENI. The CDR3 totals 13 residues. Trimming took 2 bases from V and 5 from J, leaving 7 bases between them. In DNA form, the CDR3 reads TGTGCCAGCTCACCAGGGGGCCAAAACATTCAGTACTTC. This encodes CASSPGGQNIQYF.

This chain connects TRBV27 to TRBJ2-5, with 15 bases matching TRBD2. The CDR3 totals 17 residues. Per the germline V gene, CDR1 is MNHEY and CDR2 is SMNVEV (reference sequence). V was clipped by 6 bases and J by 1 base; unmatched bases: 6. The CDR3 is CASSPGLAGGIQETQYF. CDR3 bases: TGTGCCAGCAGCCCGGGACTAGCGGGGGGAATCCAAGAGACCCAGTACTTC.

The chain links TRBV4-1 to TRBJ1-2; TRBD1 might be the D (5 bases). Trimming took 0 bases from V and 8 from J, leaving 16 bases between them. Germline CDR1 is MGHRA and CDR2 is YSYEKL. CDR3 size: 15 residues. In DNA form, the CDR3 reads TGCGCCAGCAGCCAAGAAGGGGTTGCCTTCGGGGGCTACACCTTC. This gives the protein CASSQEGVAFGGYTF.

The chain has TRBV28 and TRBJ2-7; a weak D match, TRBD2 (5 bases). This CDR3 comprises 15 residues. V lost 3 bases and J 4 bases, leaving 16 bases between the germline ends. CDR1 and CDR2 (germline): MDHEN, SYDVKM. CDR3 loop: CASSFGLDFVYEQYF. The DNA of the CDR3 is TGTGCCAGCAGTTTCGGACTCGACTTCGTTTACGAGCAGTACTTC.

This clone was observed a single time. This rearrangement joins TRBV19 to TRBJ1-4; no reliable D call. The length of the CDR3 is 18 residues. CDR1 and CDR2 (germline): LNHDA, SQIVND (reference sequence). V gave up 6 bases and J gave up 0 bases, with 20 bases separating them. CDR3 bases: TGTGCCAGTAGCAAGACTGGGGATATCCTCGCAACTAATGAAAAACTGTTTTTT. This sequence encodes CASSKTGDILATNEKLFF.

This clone has more than one count but fewer than ten. This CDR3 is CASSSGRGYTF. The DNA for the CDR3 is TGTGCCAGCAGCTCGGGAAGGGGCTACACCTTC. V and J are TRBV7-9 and TRBJ1-2; no definite D call. Trimming stripped 4 bases from V and 8 bases from J, with 8 bases between. Germline-derived CDR1 and CDR2 are SEHNR and FQNEAQ (reference sequence). The CDR3 is 11 residues long.

The chain recombines TRBV18 with TRBJ2-5; tentatively, D is TRBD1 (6 bases). Near its end, the DNA agrees better with TRBJ2-7, so the J call may be wrong. This CDR3 contains 14 residues. The germline V gene encodes CDR1 KGHSH and CDR2 LQKENI. The DNA for the CDR3 is TGTGCCAGCTCTCCCACGGCAGGGGATATCGAGCAGTACTTC. Its protein is CASSPTAGDIEQYF.

CDR3 sequence reads: CASRREGVYEQYF. CDR3 sequence (DNA): TGTGCCAGCAGGCGGGAGGGGGTCTACGAGCAGTACTTC. The rearrangement joins TRBV28 to TRBJ2-7; TRBD2 aligns across 9 bases. Germline CDR1 and CDR2: MDHEN and SYDVKM. J was trimmed by 3 bases and V by 6 bases; bases with no gene match: 3. The CDR3 is 13 amino acids.

V is TRBV18 and J is TRBJ2-1; TRBD2 matches at 11 bases. In germline, CDR1 is KGHSH, CDR2 LQKENI. There are 19 residues in the CDR3. V was pared by 4 bases and J by 5 bases, with 16 bases of the junction left unmatched. The CDR3 spells CASSLTGTSGGLGHNEQFF. In DNA form, the CDR3 reads TGTGCCAGCTCACTTACCGGGACTAGCGGCGGCCTGGGGCACAATGAGCAGTTCTTC.

The gene calls are TRBV27 and TRBJ2-1; D is uncertain. The ends were cut back, 2 bases at V and 10 bases at J, with 6 bases in the middle. The CDR3 consists of 11 residues. Germline V CDR1 and CDR2: MNHEY, SMNVEV (reference sequence). This CDR3 reads CASSLGREQFF. CDR3 nucleotide sequence: TGTGCCAGCAGTTTAGGAAGGGAGCAGTTCTTC.

The chain is built from TRBV4-2 and TRBJ2-2, with unresolved D. The length of the CDR3 is 12 residues. Germline V gives CDR1 LGHNA, CDR2 YNFKEQ. The germline V and J ends were trimmed by 2 bases and 5 bases, with 3 bases remaining between them. CDR3: CASSQKTGELFF. CDR3 in DNA: TGTGCCAGCAGCCAAAAAACCGGGGAGCTGTTTTTT.

The V gene is TRBV5-1, the J gene TRBJ1-1; D ambiguous. CDR1 and CDR2 from the germline V gene are SGHRS and YFSETQ. Trimming shortened V by 5 bases and J by 0 bases, and 8 bases separated the two germline ends. CDR3 length equals 13 residues. The CDR3 DNA reads TGCGCCAGCAGGCGGGTGATGAACACTGAAGCTTTCTTT. It encodes CASRRVMNTEAFF. Combining the CDR3 with reference TRBV5-1 and TRBJ1-1 gives the whole variable domain KAGVTQTPRYLIKTRGQQVTLSCSPISGHRSVSWYQQTPGQGLQFLFEYFSETQRNKGNFPGRFSGRQFSNSRSEMNVSTLELGDSALYLCASRRVMNTEAFFGQGTRLTVV.

The rearrangement links TRBV30 to TRBJ2-1; 9 bases are a match to TRBD1. The J segment lost 9 bases and the V segment lost 1 base, leaving 7 bases of the junction unmatched. The CDR3 loop spans 14 amino acids. Germline lookup yields CDR1 GTSNPN and CDR2 SVGIG (reference sequence). Here the CDR3 DNA reads TGTGCCTGGAGTGGTGGCGGACAGGGGTTTGAGCAGTTCTTC. Protein sequence: CAWSGGGQGFEQFF. Combining the CDR3 with reference TRBV30 and TRBJ2-1 gives the whole variable domain SQTIHQWPATLVQPVGSPLSLECTVEGTSNPNLYWYRQAAGRGLQLLFYSVGIGQISSEVPQNLSASRPQDRQFILSSKKLLLSDSGFYLCAWSGGGQGFEQFFGPGTRLTVL.

The chain has TRBV18 and TRBJ2-5, with TRBD1 as a possible D gene (6 bases). CDR1 is KGHSH and CDR2 is LQKENI in the germline V gene. V was trimmed by 1 base and J by 4 bases, leaving 13 bases between them. This CDR3 has 15 amino acids. Here the CDR3 DNA reads TGTGCCAGCTCACCACGGGCAGGGGATGCAGAGACCCAGTACTTC. Amino acids: CASSPRAGDAETQYF.

The chain recombines TRBV7-9 with TRBJ1-5; D gene unclear. The CDR3 runs to 12 residues. V lost 3 bases to trimming and J lost 5 bases, with 5 bases between them. Germline-derived CDR1 and CDR2 are SEHNR and FQNEAQ (reference sequence). CDR3 sequence reads: CASSFLDQPQHF. The CDR3 DNA sequence: TGTGCCAGCAGCTTTCTGGATCAGCCCCAGCATTTT.

The chain carries TRBV18 and TRBJ1-2, with D unresolved. The length of the CDR3 is 16 residues. Germline V CDR1 and CDR2: KGHSH, LQKENI. Between the trimmed V and J ends, which lost 3 bases and 0 bases, there was a span of 14 bases. The CDR3: CASSPLDGPANYGYTF. In nucleotides, the CDR3 is TGTGCCAGCTCACCTTTGGACGGACCAGCTAACTATGGCTACACCTTC.

The chain joins TRBV11-3 to TRBJ2-7; unclear D gene. CDR3 length equals 13 residues. Trimming pared 5 bases from V and 6 bases from J, leaving 14 bases between. Germline V gene data show CDR1 as SGHNT and CDR2 as YENEEA. The CDR3 sequence is CASSPTSSGEQYF. The DNA of the CDR3 is TGTGCCAGCAGCCCGACTTCGTCAGGCGAGCAGTACTTC.

The chain is built from TRBV28 and TRBJ1-4; 7 bases match TRBD1. The ends lost 7 bases at V and 0 bases at J; junction bases unmatched: 5. The germline V gene has CDR1 MDHEN and CDR2 SYDVKM. CDR3 length: 15 amino acids. CDR3 DNA sequence: TGTGCCAGCAAGGGACAGAAAGCAACTAATGAAAAACTGTTTTTT. Translation: CASKGQKATNEKLFF.

The chain links TRBV11-2 to TRBJ2-2; possibly TRBD1 or TRBD2 for D (6 bases each). The CDR3 has 14 residues. Germline lookup yields CDR1 SGHAT and CDR2 FQNNGV. The ends were cut back, 5 bases at V and 6 bases at J, with 13 bases in the middle. The CDR3 sequence is CASSLGGWSGELFF. The CDR3 nucleotides read TGTGCCAGCAGCCTAGGGGGGTGGTCCGGGGAGCTGTTTTTT.

The V call is TRBV27, the J call TRBJ2-3; 10 positions match TRBD2. CDR1 is MNHEY and CDR2 is SMNVEV in the germline V gene (reference sequence). J was trimmed by 6 bases and V by 10 bases; bases with no gene match: 7. The CDR3 runs to 13 residues. The CDR3: CATTLAGADTQYF. In DNA, the CDR3 is TGTGCCACCACCCTAGCGGGAGCTGATACGCAGTATTTT.

This clone appeared a few times. This rearrangement joins TRBV6-5 to TRBJ2-1; 12 bases match TRBD2. CDR1 and CDR2 (germline): MNHEY, SVGAGI. This CDR3 is 15 amino acids long. V shed 7 bases and J 3 bases; nucleotides not matched to a gene: 4. CDR3 protein: CASIGTSGYYNEQFF. The CDR3 nucleotides are TGTGCCAGCATTGGGACTAGCGGGTACTACAATGAGCAGTTCTTC.

V usage is TRBV12-5 and J usage is TRBJ1-2, with 8 bases fitting TRBD1. From germline, CDR1 is LGHNT and CDR2 FRNRAP. The V and J ends lost 1 base and 2 bases, in that order; junction bases with no gene match: 6. The CDR3 has 16 residues. As DNA, the CDR3 is TGTGCTAGTGGTTTGGGTTTCAGGGGGCGCAACTATGGCTACACCTTC. Its translation: CASGLGFRGRNYGYTF.

The CDR3 nucleotides read TGCGCCAGCAGCCAAGCCCCCAGGGTTGAGTCCTACGAGCAGTACTTC. The encoded protein is CASSQAPRVESYEQYF. This chain links TRBV4-1 with TRBJ2-7; D may be TRBD1 (5 bases). The CDR3 extends over 16 amino acids. With 1 base removed from V and 1 base from J, the gap between germline ends came to 14 bases. Germline V lookup: CDR1 MGHRA, CDR2 YSYEKL.